This T cell receptor (beta chain) was obtained from a study of cytomegalovirus exposure and HLA in healthy donors. Looking at the study overall: The same platform used for the roughly 610 first-cohort repertoires was also used for the approximately 120 validation repertoires, as a later analysis reported.

Broader study findings: In a later analysis, first-cohort TCR clusters were found to tend to co-occur in the approximately 120 validation repertoires. Cytomegalovirus status, reportedly, was diagnosed with high specificity and sensitivity by the classifier.

Comment on this clone: Its antigen is currently unknown.

TCRdb's copy holds only in-frame clones and misses some; the assay was immunoSEQ multiplex PCR. The sample has approximately 59,000 clones; roughly 93% are singletons. Germline CDR1 is MGHRA and CDR2 is YSYEKL. The CDR3 totals 14 residues. Trimming cost V 3 bases and J 2 bases; bases outside gene matches: 3. Sequencing used PBMCs. This TCR came from a woman between 18 and 30 years old in good health and CMV-seropositive. J is TRBJ2-7 and V is TRBV4-1; 8 bases match TRBD2. CDR3 sequence: CASSHGGGTYEQYF. CDR3 in DNA: TGCGCCAGCAGCCACGGCGGGGGGACCTACGAGCAGTACTTC.